The present entry profiles one TCR beta chain with its context. This sample was included in a study of blood T cell repertoires in COVID-19. CDR3 length equals 13 residues. Losses at the gene ends were 7 bases for V and 6 bases for J; bases not matched to a gene: 4. Sequenced by immunoSEQ multiplex PCR; TCRdb stores in-frame clones only, minus some. The data contain 120,000 to 150,000 clones, roughly 89% of them singletons. The chain links TRBV12-3 or TRBV12-4 to TRBJ2-1; TRBD2 matches at 9 bases. The TCR sequence derives from a woman aged 45-60 years with acute or convalescent COVID-19. Sample: peripheral blood. The CDR3 DNA follows: TGTGCCAGCATTAAGACTAGCGGCAATGAGCAGTTCTTC. Amino acids: CASIKTSGNEQFF.